This is a list of T cell receptor beta chains from one sample in a study of blood T cell repertoires in COVID-19. The data were produced by immunoSEQ multiplex PCR, yet TCRdb's version contains in-frame clones alone and is incomplete. Of about 130,000 clones listed, less than 90% were seen once; the top ten hold about 6.2%. The sequenced sample consisted of peripheral blood. These receptors were obtained from an older man with active or convalescent COVID-19. CDR3s include the opening cysteine and the closing phenylalanine or tryptophan. D genes are given only for firm matches. Only some rows state a clone size, as once, few, many or a class for expanded clones.

NA,NA,TRBV6-2/TRBV6-3,TRBJ2-7,CASSKTGSYSYEQYF,TGTGCCAGCAGTAAGACAGGTTCCTACTCCTACGAGCAGTACTTC
NA,NA,TRBV7-2,TRBJ2-3,CASSREGVGTDTQYF,TGTGCCAGCAGCAGAGAGGGGGTCGGCACAGATACGCAGTATTTT
NA,NA,TRBV3-1/TRBV3-2,TRBJ2-7,CASSPLDRSYEQYF,TGTGCCAGCAGCCCTCTCGACAGGTCCTACGAGCAGTACTTC
NA,NA,TRBV7-2,TRBJ2-2,CASSPPRGITGELFF,TGTGCCAGCAGCCCACCCAGGGGCATCACCGGGGAGCTGTTTTTT
NA,few,TRBV28,TRBJ1-5,CASSPLTGFGQPQHF,TGTGCCAGCAGTCCGCTGACAGGTTTCGGGCAGCCCCAGCATTTT
TRBD1,NA,TRBV5-1,TRBJ1-4,CASSLNPGGSEKLFF,TGCGCCAGCAGCTTGAACCCAGGGGGCAGTGAAAAACTGTTTTTT
TRBD2,NA,TRBV19,TRBJ2-7,CASSTSLFSGTSGDIRYEQYF,TGTGCCAGTAGTACCTCCCTCTTTTCCGGGACTAGCGGGGACATCAGATACGAGCAGTACTTC
TRBD1,once,TRBV29-1,TRBJ2-2,CSVSEQGAVTGELFF,TGCAGCGTTTCGGAACAGGGGGCGGTCACCGGGGAGCTGTTTTTT
NA,NA,TRBV9,TRBJ1-3,CASSPVDSPSGNTIYF,TGTGCCAGCAGCCCTGTCGACAGCCCCTCTGGAAACACCATATATTTT
NA,NA,TRBV7-2,TRBJ2-5,CASSPLGGVQTQYF,TGTGCCAGCAGCCCTCTCGGGGGAGTCCAGACCCAGTACTTC
NA,NA,TRBV7-3,TRBJ2-6,CASGQVGANVLTF,TGTGCCAGCGGCCAGGTCGGGGCCAACGTCCTGACTTTC
NA,once,TRBV6-5,TRBJ1-5,CASNRGSDQPQHF,TGTGCCAGCAATCGGGGATCCGATCAGCCCCAGCATTTT
NA,NA,TRBV7-2,TRBJ1-5,CASSLAGRFQPQHF,TGTGCCAGCAGCTTAGCTGGGCGTTTTCAGCCCCAGCATTTT
TRBD1,NA,TRBV7-9,TRBJ1-1,CASSLLQGVGTEAFF,TGTGCCAGCAGCCTATTACAGGGGGTAGGGACTGAAGCTTTCTTT
TRBD2,NA,TRBV7-3,TRBJ2-3,CASSLKSASGRKSDTQYF,TGTGCCAGCAGCTTAAAGTCGGCTAGCGGGAGGAAGTCAGATACGCAGTATTTT
TRBD1,NA,TRBV28,TRBJ2-7,CASSPRPTGVKSSYEQYF,TGTGCCAGCAGTCCGAGACCTACAGGGGTCAAATCGTCCTACGAGCAGTACTTC
TRBD1,NA,TRBV9,TRBJ2-5,CASSPQTGGETQYF,TGTGCCAGCAGCCCCCAGACAGGGGGAGAGACCCAGTACTTC
TRBD1,NA,TRBV7-8,TRBJ2-2,CASSSQGLAGELFF,TGTGCCAGCAGCTCACAGGGGCTCGCCGGGGAGCTGTTTTTT
NA,NA,TRBV7-2,TRBJ2-5,CASSLGRGGETQYF,TGTGCCAGCAGCTTAGGGAGGGGCGGAGAGACCCAGTACTTC
NA,few,TRBV6-1,TRBJ2-7,CASSEVGEQYF,TGTGCCAGCAGTGAAGTCGGCGAGCAGTACTTC
NA,NA,TRBV27,TRBJ2-1,CASSLAGETYNEQFF,TGTGCCAGCAGTTTAGCAGGGGAAACCTACAATGAGCAGTTCTTC
TRBD2,once,TRBV24-1,TRBJ2-1,CATSDLRQGLAGHNEQFF,TGTGCCACCAGTGATTTGCGGCAGGGACTAGCGGGGCACAATGAGCAGTTCTTC
NA,NA,TRBV6-5,TRBJ1-1,CASRSRQSKTEAFF,TGTGCCAGCAGAAGCCGACAGTCTAAGACTGAAGCTTTCTTT
NA,NA,TRBV28,TRBJ1-1,CASSSGHPGATEAFF,TGTGCCAGCAGTTCCGGACACCCTGGGGCCACTGAAGCTTTCTTT
TRBD1,NA,TRBV6-6,TRBJ1-5,CASSYGTASPGQPQHF,TGTGCCAGCAGTTACGGGACAGCGAGCCCGGGGCAGCCCCAGCATTTT
TRBD2,NA,TRBV18,TRBJ2-3,CASSPPAGGPADTQYF,TGTGCCAGCTCACCACCAGCGGGAGGCCCCGCGGATACGCAGTATTTT
TRBD1,NA,TRBV5-1,TRBJ2-2,CASSLGSGGDTGELFF,TGCGCCAGCAGCTTGGGGTCAGGGGGCGACACCGGGGAGCTGTTTTTT
NA,NA,TRBV7-6,TRBJ1-4,CASSLASPGAGEKLFF,TGTGCCAGCAGCTTAGCCTCACCGGGAGCGGGGGAAAAACTGTTTTTT
TRBD2,NA,TRBV28,TRBJ2-3,CASSLPAGGFTDTQYF,TGTGCCAGCAGTTTACCGGCGGGAGGGTTCACAGATACGCAGTATTTT
NA,once,TRBV4-3,TRBJ2-2,CASSQDHKSTGELFF,TGCGCCAGCAGCCAAGACCACAAAAGCACCGGGGAGCTGTTTTTT
TRBD1,NA,TRBV10-3,TRBJ2-7,CAISESDRVREQYF,TGTGCCATCAGTGAGTCAGACAGGGTGAGGGAGCAGTACTTC
NA,NA,TRBV13,TRBJ2-5,CASSLRGAETQYF,TGTGCCAGCAGCTTAAGGGGCGCAGAGACCCAGTACTTC
TRBD1,NA,TRBV29-1,TRBJ1-2,CSVEGTGGSYGYTF,TGCAGCGTTGAAGGGACAGGGGGCAGCTATGGCTACACCTTC
TRBD2,once,TRBV5-1,TRBJ2-5,CASSLGGSGGETQYF,TGCGCCAGCAGCTTGGGTGGTAGCGGGGGTGAGACCCAGTACTTC
NA,NA,TRBV11-1,TRBJ1-3,CASSLGLTSGNTIYF,TGTGCCAGCAGCTTAGGACTGACCTCTGGAAACACCATATATTTT
NA,NA,TRBV18,TRBJ2-7,CASSPLTSSKYEQYF,TGTGCCAGCTCACCACTTACTAGTAGTAAGTACGAGCAGTACTTC
NA,NA,TRBV19,TRBJ2-7,CASNNGRGPYEQYF,TGTGCCAGTAATAACGGCAGGGGACCCTACGAGCAGTACTTC
TRBD2,once,TRBV10-3,TRBJ2-1,CAISRLAGGSSYNEQFF,TGTGCCATCAGTAGACTAGCGGGAGGTAGCTCCTACAATGAGCAGTTCTTC
TRBD1,NA,TRBV19,TRBJ1-2,CASSTRDSVNYGYTF,TGTGCCAGTAGTACAAGGGACAGCGTGAACTATGGCTACACCTTC
NA,once,TRBV18,TRBJ1-1,CASSRQDRTEAFF,TGTGCCAGCTCACGACAGGACCGCACTGAAGCTTTCTTT
NA,NA,TRBV27,TRBJ1-5,CASSSLTEGAPRNQPQHF,TGTGCCAGCAGTTCCCTCACCGAGGGAGCGCCCCGCAATCAGCCCCAGCATTTT
NA,NA,TRBV28,TRBJ1-1,CASGERGGRNTEAFF,TGTGCCAGCGGAGAGAGAGGAGGGAGGAACACTGAAGCTTTCTTT
NA,NA,TRBV27,TRBJ2-7,CASGTGSSYEQYF,TGTGCCAGCGGTACCGGGTCCTCCTACGAGCAGTACTTC
NA,NA,TRBV11-2,TRBJ2-3,CASSLGGALFTDTQYF,TGTGCCAGCAGCTTAGGTGGGGCGCTTTTCACAGATACGCAGTATTTT
NA,NA,TRBV5-6,TRBJ2-3,CASSSLSGTDTQYF,TGTGCCAGCAGCTCCCTTAGCGGCACAGATACGCAGTATTTT
NA,NA,TRBV9,TRBJ1-4,CASSVGRGRANEKLFF,TGTGCCAGCAGCGTAGGAAGGGGAAGGGCTAATGAAAAACTGTTTTTT
NA,NA,TRBV24-1,TRBJ1-3,CATSNGNPSGNTIYF,TGTGCCACCAGTAACGGGAATCCCTCTGGAAACACCATATATTTT
TRBD2,NA,TRBV3-1/TRBV3-2,TRBJ2-1,CASSPMVGVGGEQFF,TGTGCCAGCAGCCCCATGGTGGGAGTGGGGGGGGAGCAGTTCTTC